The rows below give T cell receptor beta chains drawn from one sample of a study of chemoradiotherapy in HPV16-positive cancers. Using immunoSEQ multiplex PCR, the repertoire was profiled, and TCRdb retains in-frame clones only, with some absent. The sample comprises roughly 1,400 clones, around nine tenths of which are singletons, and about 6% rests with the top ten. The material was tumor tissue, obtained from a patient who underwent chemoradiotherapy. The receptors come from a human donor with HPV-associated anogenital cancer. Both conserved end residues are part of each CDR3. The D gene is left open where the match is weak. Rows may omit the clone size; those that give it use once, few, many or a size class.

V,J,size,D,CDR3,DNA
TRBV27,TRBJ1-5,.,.,CASSLPGTDANQPQHF,TGTGCCAGCAGTTTACCTGGGACGGACGCCAATCAGCCCCAGCATTTT
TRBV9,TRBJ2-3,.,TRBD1,CASSEDRGGTDTQYF,TGTGCCAGCAGCGAGGACAGGGGAGGCACAGATACGCAGTATTTT
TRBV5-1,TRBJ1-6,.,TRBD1,CASSGDRSYSPLHF,TGCGCCAGCAGCGGGGACAGGAGTTATTCACCCCTCCACTTT
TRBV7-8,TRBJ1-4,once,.,CASSRGLTGNEKLFF,TGTGCCAGCAGCCGGGGACTCACTGGGAATGAAAAACTGTTTTTT
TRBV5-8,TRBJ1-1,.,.,CASSPWGQSEETEAFF,TGTGCCAGCAGCCCCTGGGGCCAGTCAGAAGAAACTGAAGCTTTCTTT
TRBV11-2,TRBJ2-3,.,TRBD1,CASSSGQGPTDTQYF,TGTGCCAGCAGCTCAGGACAGGGTCCCACAGATACGCAGTATTTT
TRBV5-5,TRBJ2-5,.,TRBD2,CASSFSLQGGETQYF,TGTGCCAGCAGCTTTAGTTTGCAGGGAGGGGAGACCCAGTACTTC
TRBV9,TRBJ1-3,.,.,CASSVGPTGTNTGNTIYF,TGTGCCAGCAGCGTAGGACCCACCGGGACAAATACGGGAAACACCATATATTTT
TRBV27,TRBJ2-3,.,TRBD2,CASSLAGGKDTQYF,TGTGCCAGCAGCTTAGCGGGAGGTAAAGATACGCAGTATTTT
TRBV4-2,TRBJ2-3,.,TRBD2,CASSQDGPSGSTDTQYF,TGTGCCAGCAGCCAAGATGGGCCTAGCGGGAGCACAGATACGCAGTATTTT
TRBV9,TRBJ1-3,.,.,CASTNMLGSGNTIYF,TGTGCCAGCACCAACATGCTCGGGTCTGGAAACACCATATATTTT
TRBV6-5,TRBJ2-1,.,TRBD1,CASSRGQGANEQFF,TGTGCCAGCAGTCGGGGACAGGGGGCTAATGAGCAGTTCTTC
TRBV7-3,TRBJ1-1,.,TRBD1,CASSPDRGLNTEAFF,TGTGCCAGCAGCCCCGACAGGGGGCTGAACACTGAAGCTTTCTTT
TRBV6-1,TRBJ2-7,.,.,CASSEGGDSYEQYF,TGTGCCAGCAGTGAAGGGGGAGACTCCTACGAGCAGTACTTC
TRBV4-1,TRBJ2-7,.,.,CASSLERKGYEQYF,TGCGCCAGCAGCTTAGAAAGAAAGGGCTACGAGCAGTACTTC
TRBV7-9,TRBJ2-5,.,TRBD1,CASSPKDRGRKQETQYF,TGTGCCAGCAGCCCAAAGGACAGGGGGAGAAAACAAGAGACCCAGTACTTC
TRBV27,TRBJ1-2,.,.,CANSPLGGSYGYTF,TGTGCCAACAGCCCCTTGGGGGGATCCTATGGCTACACCTTC